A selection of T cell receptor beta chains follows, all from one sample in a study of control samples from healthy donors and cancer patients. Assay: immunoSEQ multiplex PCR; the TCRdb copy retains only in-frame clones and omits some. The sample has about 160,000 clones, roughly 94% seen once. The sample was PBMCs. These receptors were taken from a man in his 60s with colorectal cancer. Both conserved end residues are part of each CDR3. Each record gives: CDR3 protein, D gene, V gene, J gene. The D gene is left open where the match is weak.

CDR3aa: CASSQDGRTGSPLHF; d_gene: NA; v_gene: TRBV4-1; j_gene: TRBJ1-6
CDR3aa: CASSQSSRALGRGTNTGELFF; d_gene: TRBD2; v_gene: TRBV4-3; j_gene: TRBJ2-2
CDR3aa: CAISEAGAGANVLTF; d_gene: NA; v_gene: TRBV10-3; j_gene: TRBJ2-6
CDR3aa: CAWSVQEGRAFF; d_gene: NA; v_gene: TRBV30; j_gene: TRBJ1-1
CDR3aa: CASSQTGPRETQYF; d_gene: TRBD1; v_gene: TRBV2; j_gene: TRBJ2-5
CDR3aa: CASSLGGSEFHGYTF; d_gene: NA; v_gene: TRBV5-1; j_gene: TRBJ1-2
CDR3aa: CASSFTGEIDTQYF; d_gene: NA; v_gene: TRBV7-9; j_gene: TRBJ2-3
CDR3aa: CASSPRQGTVGEAFF; d_gene: TRBD1; v_gene: TRBV18; j_gene: TRBJ1-1
CDR3aa: CASSVGAGGNSGNTIYF; d_gene: NA; v_gene: TRBV9; j_gene: TRBJ1-3
CDR3aa: CASSQPRREHQPQHF; d_gene: NA; v_gene: TRBV14; j_gene: TRBJ1-5
CDR3aa: CASSFYLAGAQETQYF; d_gene: TRBD2; v_gene: TRBV5-4; j_gene: TRBJ2-5
CDR3aa: CAITESGGGYGYTF; d_gene: NA; v_gene: TRBV10-3; j_gene: TRBJ1-2
CDR3aa: CASSEGKRGAGELFF; d_gene: NA; v_gene: TRBV10-1; j_gene: TRBJ2-2
CDR3aa: CSGGVGTEAFF; d_gene: NA; v_gene: TRBV29-1; j_gene: TRBJ1-1
CDR3aa: CASSLQTGRAEQYF; d_gene: NA; v_gene: TRBV4-3; j_gene: TRBJ2-7
CDR3aa: CEGVGTEAFF; d_gene: NA; v_gene: TRBV11-3; j_gene: TRBJ1-1
CDR3aa: CASSLLAGADNEQFF; d_gene: NA; v_gene: TRBV5-4; j_gene: TRBJ2-1
CDR3aa: CASSLRGNTIYF; d_gene: NA; v_gene: TRBV12-3/TRBV12-4; j_gene: TRBJ1-3
CDR3aa: CASSLTGVAPNYGYTF; d_gene: TRBD1; v_gene: TRBV7-2; j_gene: TRBJ1-2
CDR3aa: CASRPSGGYNEQFF; d_gene: TRBD2; v_gene: TRBV2; j_gene: TRBJ2-1
CDR3aa: CASSLDSGGYSGNTIYF; d_gene: NA; v_gene: TRBV5-1; j_gene: TRBJ1-3
CDR3aa: CASSLATGNYGYTF; d_gene: TRBD1; v_gene: TRBV5-6; j_gene: TRBJ1-2
CDR3aa: CAISGFSGGETQYF; d_gene: TRBD2; v_gene: TRBV10-3; j_gene: TRBJ2-5
CDR3aa: CASRAKEWEWNQPQHF; d_gene: NA; v_gene: TRBV19; j_gene: TRBJ1-5
CDR3aa: CSVRTGEQPQHF; d_gene: TRBD1; v_gene: TRBV29-1; j_gene: TRBJ1-5
CDR3aa: CASSSPGTQYF; d_gene: NA; v_gene: TRBV9; j_gene: TRBJ2-5
CDR3aa: CASSPVGQGSLAYEQYF; d_gene: TRBD1; v_gene: TRBV3-1/TRBV3-2; j_gene: TRBJ2-7
CDR3aa: CASSPDGYGYTF; d_gene: NA; v_gene: TRBV18; j_gene: TRBJ1-2
CDR3aa: CAWSDRVGQPQHF; d_gene: TRBD1; v_gene: TRBV30; j_gene: TRBJ1-5
CDR3aa: CASSPRQGSASGANVLTF; d_gene: TRBD1; v_gene: TRBV7-2; j_gene: TRBJ2-6
CDR3aa: CASSQGRTYGYTF; d_gene: NA; v_gene: TRBV3-1/TRBV3-2; j_gene: TRBJ1-2
CDR3aa: CASSRDRADEQYF; d_gene: TRBD1; v_gene: TRBV5-8; j_gene: TRBJ2-7
CDR3aa: CASSDRTGGNTEAFF; d_gene: TRBD1; v_gene: TRBV6-1; j_gene: TRBJ1-1
CDR3aa: CATSDSPDRSGELFF; d_gene: NA; v_gene: TRBV24-1; j_gene: TRBJ2-2
CDR3aa: CASSQAPPLKSPLHF; d_gene: NA; v_gene: TRBV4-1; j_gene: TRBJ1-6
CDR3aa: CASRIGPNTEAFF; d_gene: NA; v_gene: TRBV12-3/TRBV12-4; j_gene: TRBJ1-1
CDR3aa: CASSMDSSYEQYF; d_gene: NA; v_gene: TRBV19; j_gene: TRBJ2-7